The present TCR beta chain was sequenced within a study of somatic mutations in cytotoxic T cells in rheumatoid arthritis. In this sample, this clone is large. Antigen specificity is unknown. Whole-study results and caveats: Healthy controls did not share the age-linked increase in CD8+ clonality seen in rheumatoid arthritis patients. In about an eighth of the roughly 60 patients, the largest CD8+ clone exceeded 20% of CD8+ cells.

This CDR3 is built from 17 residues. Trimming shortened V by 0 bases and J by 0 bases, and 14 bases separated the two germline ends. The germline CDR1 and CDR2 sequences are MGHRA and YSYEKL. Authors' processing steps: Rarely, patient CD8+ clones larger than 1% corresponded to published virus-specific TCRB sequences. TCRdb keeps only in-frame clones here, not all; method: immunoSEQ multiplex PCR. The DNA gave D and trimming, while V, J and clone size come from that table. The repertoire has roughly 4,000 clones, roughly 80% of them found once; the top ten carry 20% to 25%. Specimen: CD8+ T cells sorted from blood. This clonotype was obtained from an adult with rheumatoid arthritis. The chain combines TRBV4-1 with TRBJ2-5; D is perhaps TRBD2 (5 bases). The CDR3 here is CASSQEGVSGYQETQYF. In DNA, the CDR3 is TGCGCCAGCAGCCAAGAGGGCGTGTCGGGATACCAAGAGACCCAGTACTTC.